Given below is one T cell receptor (beta chain) in context. Its antigen is unknown. CDR3 length: 13 amino acids. Germline V CDR1 and CDR2: SGHTA, FQGNSA. V lost 4 bases, J lost 4 bases, and 10 bases lay in between. The data are from a study of T-cell reconstitution after alpha-beta-depleted transplantation in children. During its preparation, the TCRbeta library received unique molecular identifiers. TCRdb recomputed calls from the PCR reads with MiXCR, one row per CDR3 protein. This table holds 350,000 to 500,000 distinct CDR3 sequences, over 40% found once. Study-wide results and caveats: Roughly two months post-transplant, alpha-beta T cells reportedly originated from several hundred graft clones that had expanded. Counts and diversity of T cells one year after transplant came mostly from newly produced T cells. The high TCRbeta diversity at day 60 in some patients came from surviving recipient T cells and thymic progenitors.

The receptor's source is a girl aged 2-15 years with aplastic anemia, due to receive a stem cell transplant. This specimen was PBMCs, taken before TCRalphabeta/CD19-depleted stem cell transplant. The chain combines TRBV7-2 with TRBJ2-5; D may be TRBD1 or TRBD2 (6 bases each). The CDR3 DNA reads as TGTGCCAGCAGCTCGGGGGCCAGAGAGACCCAGTACTTC. Its translation: CASSSGARETQYF.